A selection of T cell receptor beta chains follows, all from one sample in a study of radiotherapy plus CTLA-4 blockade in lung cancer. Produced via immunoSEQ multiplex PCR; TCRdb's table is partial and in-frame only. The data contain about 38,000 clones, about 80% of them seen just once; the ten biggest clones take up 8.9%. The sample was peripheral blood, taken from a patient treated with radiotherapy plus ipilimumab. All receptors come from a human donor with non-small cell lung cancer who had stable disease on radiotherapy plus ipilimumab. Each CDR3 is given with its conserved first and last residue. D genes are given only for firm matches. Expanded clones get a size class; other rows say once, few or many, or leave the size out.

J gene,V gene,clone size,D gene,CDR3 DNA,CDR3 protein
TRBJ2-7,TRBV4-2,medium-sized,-,TGTGCCAGCAGCCAAGATGGTCTGTCAAGCTCCTACGAGCAGTACTTC,CASSQDGLSSSYEQYF
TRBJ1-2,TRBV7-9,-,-,TGTGCCAGCAGCTTAGCCGGTAACTATGGCTACACCTTC,CASSLAGNYGYTF
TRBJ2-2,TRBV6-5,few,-,TGTGCCAGCAGCGTCCAGTGGGAGCTGTTTTTT,CASSVQWELFF
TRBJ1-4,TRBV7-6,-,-,TGTGCCAGCAGGACAGGAGCTCACAATGAAAAACTGTTTTTT,CASRTGAHNEKLFF
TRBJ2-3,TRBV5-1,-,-,TGCGCCAGCACGGAAAGTAGCACAGATACGCAGTATTTT,CASTESSTDTQYF
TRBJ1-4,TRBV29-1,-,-,TGCAGCGTTTCCGGGGGCGCTAATGAAAAACTGTTTTTT,CSVSGGANEKLFF
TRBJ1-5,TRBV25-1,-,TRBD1,TGTGCCAGCAGTGAGACAGGGGGCGGAAATCAGCCCCAGCATTTT,CASSETGGGNQPQHF
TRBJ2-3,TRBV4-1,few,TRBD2,TGCGCCAGCAGCCAGGGACTACTCGGAGATACGCAGTATTTT,CASSQGLLGDTQYF
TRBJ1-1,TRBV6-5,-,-,TGTGCCAGCAGTTACTATGACAAGAACACTGAAGCTTTCTTT,CASSYYDKNTEAFF
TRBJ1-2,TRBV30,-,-,TGTGCCTGGAGGGGCAACAGGGTGGGCTATGGCTACACCTTC,CAWRGNRVGYGYTF
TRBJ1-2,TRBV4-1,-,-,TGCGCCAGCAGCCAAGCCGTGCTCGGGTGGGCTAACTATGGCTACACCTTC,CASSQAVLGWANYGYTF
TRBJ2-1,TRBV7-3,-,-,TGTGCCAGCAGTCCCGAATGGGGCTCCTACAATGAGCAGTTCTTC,CASSPEWGSYNEQFF
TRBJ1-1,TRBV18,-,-,TGTGCCAGCTCACCAGGGGCGCCTAGTATCATGAACACTGAAGCTTTCTTT,CASSPGAPSIMNTEAFF
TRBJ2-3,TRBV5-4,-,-,TGTGCCAGCAGCTCATACAGGGAGATGAATACGCAGTATTTT,CASSSYREMNTQYF
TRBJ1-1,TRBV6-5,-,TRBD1,TGTGCCAGCAGTTACTGGACAGGTAGTACCGGGGGGGCTTTCTTT,CASSYWTGSTGGAFF
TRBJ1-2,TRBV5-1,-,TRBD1,TGCGCCAGCAGCTTTTCTCGACAGGGTCTTAATGGCTACACCTTC,CASSFSRQGLNGYTF